This T cell receptor beta chain was sequenced during a study of blood T cells in healthy people across ages (dated by TCRdb to the mid-2010s). Regarding the study in general: In model experiments, template switching captured roughly one uniquely barcoded TCR beta cDNA molecule for every two T cells. Using the same blood draw, the study looked at two additional independent replicas of 1 million unique cDNA reads for two donors, one aged 18 to 30 and the other aged 80 or older. The donors were split into four age groups: young (average about 16 years), middle-aged (39), aged (more than 60) and long-lived (about 82). Donors of different ages were randomly distributed across sequencing lanes to avoid experimental bias. To track age-related changes in TCR beta repertoire diversity, the study relied on deep sequencing normalized with unique cDNA molecular identifiers. What the study reported, not specific to this receptor: Compared with the aged group, the long-lived group had more naive CD4+ T cells, fewer expanded clones and increased TCR diversity, a pattern suggesting age selection. Because profiling used bulk unsorted PBMCs, naive and antigen-experienced compartments could not be compared conclusively. Observed TCR beta diversity per million T cells fell roughly linearly with age, and a significant reduction was already apparent by age approximately 41. Estimates of total diversity from one million sequenced T cells were regarded as lower bounds and underestimates. The percentage of naive T cells measured by flow cytometry correlated strongly with observed TCR beta diversity. The CMV infection status of donors was not known, potentially confounding age-related changes in expanded clonotypes.

Note on this clonotype: Its antigen target is currently unknown. Base qualities are not at hand, and no much larger clone is one base apart.

The library was made by 5' RACE. The sequencer listed for this sample is Illumina HiSeq 2500. A second PCR of roughly 6 to 11 cycles was run with a J-beta primer mix and a sample-barcoded 5' primer. A unique molecular identifier was introduced onto each TCR beta cDNA molecule by a template-switch 5' adaptor carrying 12 random nucleotides. Each sample yielded at least 2.5 million CDR3-containing paired-end reads. First-strand cDNA synthesis was performed from all RNA using the Mint cDNA synthesis kit, with priming by a TRBC-specific oligonucleotide. All cDNA was treated with uracil-DNA glycosylase and then went through a first 18-cycle PCR with the universal primers M1SS and BC2_uni_R. In the source study's methods: Each sample was normalized by randomly selecting 1 million high-quality reads, each carrying a distinct molecular identifier. Reads sharing molecular identifiers were discarded rather than binned into consensus sequences. MiTCR, with a Q25 quality threshold and the strictest error-elimination algorithm, was used for CDR3 identification, clonotype clustering and error correction. Lower-bound total TCR beta diversity was estimated with a nonparametric unseen species model using Euler transformation. TCRdb's own reprocessing of the public reads used fastp at Q25 and MiXCR and kept productive beta chains. Each entry is one CDR3 protein sequence, shown with its most common DNA and genes. The authors' filters were not applied to this entry. Within this sample are 650,000 to 800,000 distinct CDR3 sequences, with 44% of them counted one time only. The ten biggest clones cover around 21% of the sample.

V lost 3 bases and J lost 6 bases; the stretch between them is 15 bases long. According to the germline V gene, CDR1 reads SGHTA and CDR2 reads FQGNSA. The CDR3 runs 15 residues from the cysteine to the phenylalanine. Left in the record is the CDR3 DNA by itself, 45 bases read in frame from the first base. The 39 donors, aged roughly 6 to 95 years, were systemically healthy Caucasian individuals from Russia. Around 9.7 milliliters of peripheral blood were collected from each donor into EDTA-treated Vacutainer tubes. Ficoll-Paque density-gradient centrifugation was used to isolate PBMCs, with at least 6.5 million per sample. Trizol reagent was used to extract total RNA from PBMCs, with at least 6 micrograms per sample. Naive CD45RAhigh/CD27high T cell percentages were measured by flow cytometry on a PBMC aliquot from every donor.

This receptor was obtained from a man aged 55-75 years in good health. Material for sequencing was blood. The V and J genes are TRBV7-2 and TRBJ1-5; no confident D gene assignment can be made. The nucleotides read TGTGCCAGCAGCTTCCAGGACGGGTTGGGTCAGCCCCAGCATTTT. Its coded protein is CASSFQDGLGQPQHF.